Each of the 6 T cell receptor beta chains below was sequenced from the same sample in a study of shared clonotypes between healthy human individuals. The protocol was immunoSEQ multiplex PCR, while the TCRdb copy is restricted to in-frame clones and leaves out a portion. The table has 170,000 or so clones, roughly 70% seen once. Material: memory CD4+ T cells sorted from blood. Subset defined: CD45RA-negative fraction. The source is a man aged 30 to 45 in good health.

The chain employs TRBV5-1 and TRBJ2-5, with D perhaps matching TRBD1 or TRBD2 (7 bases each). The CDR3 is 14 residues long. Germline assignment: CDR1 SGHRS and CDR2 YFSETQ. V shed 2 bases and J shed 3 bases, with 11 bases lying between them. The CDR3, as DNA: TGCGCCAGCAGCTTTTCAGGGGGGGAAGAGACCCAGTACTTC. This translates into CASSFSGGEETQYF.

The chain employs TRBV7-2 and TRBJ2-5; D uncertain. V was cut by 3 bases and J by 5 bases, with 7 bases left in between. The germline gives CDR1 SGHTA, CDR2 FQGNSA. CDR3 length: 12 amino acids. The CDR3 sequence: CASSFQVETQYF. The CDR3 nucleotides read TGTGCCAGCAGCTTTCAGGTGGAGACCCAGTACTTC.

The DNA for the CDR3 is TGCGCCAGCAGCCTAACAGGCCTCGATGGAAACACCATATATTTT. Translated, it gives CASSLTGLDGNTIYF. The chain links TRBV5-1 to TRBJ1-3; TRBD1 is a possible D gene (5 bases). Germline loops: CDR1 SGHRS, CDR2 YFSETQ. V gave up 4 bases and J gave up 3 bases, with 14 bases separating them. CDR3 length equals 15 residues.

The chain is built from TRBV9 and TRBJ1-2, with a weak D call TRBD1 (5 bases). The V gene's germline CDR1 is SGDLS and CDR2 YYNGEE. V gave up 6 bases and J gave up 4 bases, with 16 bases separating them. There are 14 residues in the CDR3. CDR3 in DNA: TGTGCCAGCAACCGCGGGGACGAACCCTATGGCTACACCTTC. As protein: CASNRGDEPYGYTF.

As concerns this clone: In the same sample, other DNA sequences code for this CDR3. The rearrangement uses TRBV18 and TRBJ1-2; D gene ambiguous. Trimming took 3 bases from V and 3 from J, leaving 2 bases between them. Germline assignment: CDR1 KGHSH and CDR2 LQKENI. The CDR3 spans 11 residues. The CDR3 here is CASSPDYGYTF. The CDR3 DNA sequence: TGTGCCAGCTCACCGGACTATGGCTACACCTTC.

The chain recombines TRBV11-2 with TRBJ1-5; D might be TRBD1 (5 bases). V lost 5 bases and J 1 base, leaving 12 bases between the germline ends. CDR1 is SGHAT and CDR2 is FQNNGV in the germline V gene. The CDR3 loop spans 15 amino acids. The CDR3 is CASSASGTSNQPQHF. The CDR3 bases are TGTGCCAGCAGCGCGTCCGGGACGAGCAATCAGCCCCAGCATTTT.